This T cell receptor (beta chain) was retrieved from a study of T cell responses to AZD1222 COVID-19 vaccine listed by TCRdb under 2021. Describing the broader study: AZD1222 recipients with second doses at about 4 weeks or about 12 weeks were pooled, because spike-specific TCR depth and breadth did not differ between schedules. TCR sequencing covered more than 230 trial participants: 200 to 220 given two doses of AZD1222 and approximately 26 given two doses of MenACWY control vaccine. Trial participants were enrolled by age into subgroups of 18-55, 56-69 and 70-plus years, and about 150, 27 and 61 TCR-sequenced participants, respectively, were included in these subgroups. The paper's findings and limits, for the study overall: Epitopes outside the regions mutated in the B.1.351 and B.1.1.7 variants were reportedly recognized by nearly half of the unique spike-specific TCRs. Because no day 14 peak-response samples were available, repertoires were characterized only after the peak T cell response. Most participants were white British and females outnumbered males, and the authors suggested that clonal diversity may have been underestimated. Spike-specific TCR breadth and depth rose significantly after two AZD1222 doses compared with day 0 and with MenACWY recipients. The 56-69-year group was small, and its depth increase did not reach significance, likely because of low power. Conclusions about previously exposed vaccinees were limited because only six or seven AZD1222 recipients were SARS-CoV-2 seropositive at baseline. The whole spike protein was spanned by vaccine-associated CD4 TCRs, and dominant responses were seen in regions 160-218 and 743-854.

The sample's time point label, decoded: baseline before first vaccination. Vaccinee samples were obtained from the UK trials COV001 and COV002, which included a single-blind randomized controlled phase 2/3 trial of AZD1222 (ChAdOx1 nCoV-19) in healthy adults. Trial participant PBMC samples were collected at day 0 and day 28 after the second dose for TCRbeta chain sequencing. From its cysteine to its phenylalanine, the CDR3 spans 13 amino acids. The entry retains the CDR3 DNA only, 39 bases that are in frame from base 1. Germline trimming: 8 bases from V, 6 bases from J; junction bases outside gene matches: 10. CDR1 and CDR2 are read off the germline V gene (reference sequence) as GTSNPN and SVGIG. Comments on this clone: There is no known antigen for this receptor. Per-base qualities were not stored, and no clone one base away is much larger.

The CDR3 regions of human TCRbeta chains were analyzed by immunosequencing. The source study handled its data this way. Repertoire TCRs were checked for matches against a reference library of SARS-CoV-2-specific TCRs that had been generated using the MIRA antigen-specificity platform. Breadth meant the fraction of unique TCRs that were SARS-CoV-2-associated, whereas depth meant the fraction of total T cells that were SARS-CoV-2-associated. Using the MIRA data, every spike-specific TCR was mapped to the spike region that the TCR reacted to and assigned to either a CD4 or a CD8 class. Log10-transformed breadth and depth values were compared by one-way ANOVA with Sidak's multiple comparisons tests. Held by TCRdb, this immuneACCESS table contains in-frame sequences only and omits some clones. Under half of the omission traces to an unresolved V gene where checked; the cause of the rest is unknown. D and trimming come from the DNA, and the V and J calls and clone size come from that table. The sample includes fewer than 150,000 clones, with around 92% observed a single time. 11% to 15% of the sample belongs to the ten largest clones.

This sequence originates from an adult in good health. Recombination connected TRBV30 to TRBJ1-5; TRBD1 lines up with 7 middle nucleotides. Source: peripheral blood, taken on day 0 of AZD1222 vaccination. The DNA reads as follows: TGTGCCCTCGACAGGGTGGTAGGTCAGCCCCAGCATTTT. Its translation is CALDRVVGQPQHF.